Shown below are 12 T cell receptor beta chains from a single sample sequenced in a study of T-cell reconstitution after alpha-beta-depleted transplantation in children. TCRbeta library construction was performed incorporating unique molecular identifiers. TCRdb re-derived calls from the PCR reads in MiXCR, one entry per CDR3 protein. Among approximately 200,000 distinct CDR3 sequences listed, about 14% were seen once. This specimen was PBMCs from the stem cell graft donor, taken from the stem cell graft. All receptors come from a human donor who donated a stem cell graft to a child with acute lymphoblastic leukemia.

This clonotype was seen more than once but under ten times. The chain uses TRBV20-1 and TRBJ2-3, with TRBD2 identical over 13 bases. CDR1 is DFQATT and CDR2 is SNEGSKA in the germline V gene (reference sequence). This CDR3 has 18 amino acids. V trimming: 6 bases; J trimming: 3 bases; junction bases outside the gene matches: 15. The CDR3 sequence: CSALGTSGKGGSTDTQYF. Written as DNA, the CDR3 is TGCAGTGCCCTCGGGACTAGCGGGAAGGGGGGTAGTACAGATACGCAGTATTTT.

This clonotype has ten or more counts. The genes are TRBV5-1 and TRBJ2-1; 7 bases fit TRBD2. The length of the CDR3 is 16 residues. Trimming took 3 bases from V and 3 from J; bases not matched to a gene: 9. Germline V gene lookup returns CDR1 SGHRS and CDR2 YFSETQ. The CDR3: CASSSSVAGLYNEQFF. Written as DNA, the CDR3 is TGCGCCAGCAGCTCGTCAGTAGCGGGTCTCTACAATGAGCAGTTCTTC.

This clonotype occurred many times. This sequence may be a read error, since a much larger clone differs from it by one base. The CDR3 bases are TGCGCCAGCAGCTTGCTAGCGGGAGCCAAAAACAGTCAGTACTTC. Amino acids: CASSLLAGAKNSQYF. V and J are TRBV5-1 and TRBJ2-4, with 10 positions matching TRBD2. This CDR3 has 15 amino acids. Germline CDR1 is SGHRS and CDR2 is YFSETQ. Looking up the rest from reference TRBV5-1 and TRBJ2-4 gives the full variable domain: KAGVTQTPRYLIKTRGQQVTLSCSPISGHRSVSWYQQTPGQGLQFLFEYFSETQRNKGNFPGRFSGRQFSNSRSEMNVSTLELGDSALYLCASSLLAGAKNSQYFGAGTRLSVL.

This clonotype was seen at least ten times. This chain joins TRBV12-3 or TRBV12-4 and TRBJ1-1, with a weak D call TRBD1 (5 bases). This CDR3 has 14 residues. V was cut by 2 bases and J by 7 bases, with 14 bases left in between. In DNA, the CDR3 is TGTGCCAGCAGTTTATCAGGGAGGCATGGTGAAGCTTTCTTT. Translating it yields CASSLSGRHGEAFF.

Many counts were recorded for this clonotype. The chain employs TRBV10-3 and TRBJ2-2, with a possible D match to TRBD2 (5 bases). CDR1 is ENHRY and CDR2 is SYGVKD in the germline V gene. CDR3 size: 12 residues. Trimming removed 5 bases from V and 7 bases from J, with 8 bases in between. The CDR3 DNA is TGTGCCATCAGTTCCGCGGGCGGGGAGCTGTTTTTT. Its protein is CAISSAGGELFF.

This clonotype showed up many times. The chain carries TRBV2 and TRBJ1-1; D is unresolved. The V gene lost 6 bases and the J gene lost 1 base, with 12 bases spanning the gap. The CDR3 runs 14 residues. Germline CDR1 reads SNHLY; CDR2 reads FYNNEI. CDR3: CASRATLTNTEAFF. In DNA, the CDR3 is TGTGCCAGCAGGGCTACCCTGACGAACACTGAAGCTTTCTTT.

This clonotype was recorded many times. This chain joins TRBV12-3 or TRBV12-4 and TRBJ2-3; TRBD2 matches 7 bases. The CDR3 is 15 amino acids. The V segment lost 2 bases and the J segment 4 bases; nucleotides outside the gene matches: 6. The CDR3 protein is CASSLSAGEADTQYF. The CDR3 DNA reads TGTGCCAGCAGTTTATCGGCGGGAGAGGCAGATACGCAGTATTTT.

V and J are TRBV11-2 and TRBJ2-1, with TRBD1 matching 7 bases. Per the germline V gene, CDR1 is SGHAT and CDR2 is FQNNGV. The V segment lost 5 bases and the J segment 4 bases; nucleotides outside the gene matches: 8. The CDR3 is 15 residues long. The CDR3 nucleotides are TGTGCCAGCAGCCGTAGGACAGGATCATACAATGAGCAGTTCTTC. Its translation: CASSRRTGSYNEQFF.

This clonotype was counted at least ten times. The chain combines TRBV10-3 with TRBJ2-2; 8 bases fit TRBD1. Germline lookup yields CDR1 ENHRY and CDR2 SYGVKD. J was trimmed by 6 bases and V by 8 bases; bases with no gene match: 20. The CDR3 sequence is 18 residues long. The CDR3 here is CAIGGDPGQGSFAGELFF. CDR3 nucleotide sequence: TGTGCCATCGGCGGGGACCCAGGACAGGGTTCCTTTGCCGGGGAGCTGTTTTTT.

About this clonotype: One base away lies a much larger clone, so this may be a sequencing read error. As DNA, the CDR3 is TGCAGTGCTAGTAACAGGGGGCAATCGGTGGCCAACGTCCTGACTTTC. It yields the protein CSASNRGQSVANVLTF. The V gene is TRBV20-1, the J gene TRBJ2-6; TRBD1 agrees at 9 bases. CDR3 length: 16 amino acids. The trim removed 3 bases at V and 6 bases at J, leaving 9 bases unmatched. Looked up from germline, CDR1 is DFQATT and CDR2 is SNEGSKA (reference sequence).

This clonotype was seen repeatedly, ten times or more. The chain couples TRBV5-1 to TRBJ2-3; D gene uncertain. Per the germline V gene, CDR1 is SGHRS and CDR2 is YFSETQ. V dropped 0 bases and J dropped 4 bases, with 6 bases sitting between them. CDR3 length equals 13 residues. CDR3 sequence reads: CASSLGSSDTQYF. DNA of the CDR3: TGCGCCAGCAGCTTGGGGAGTTCAGATACGCAGTATTTT. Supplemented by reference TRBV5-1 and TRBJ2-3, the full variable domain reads KAGVTQTPRYLIKTRGQQVTLSCSPISGHRSVSWYQQTPGQGLQFLFEYFSETQRNKGNFPGRFSGRQFSNSRSEMNVSTLELGDSALYLCASSLGSSDTQYFGPGTRLTVL.

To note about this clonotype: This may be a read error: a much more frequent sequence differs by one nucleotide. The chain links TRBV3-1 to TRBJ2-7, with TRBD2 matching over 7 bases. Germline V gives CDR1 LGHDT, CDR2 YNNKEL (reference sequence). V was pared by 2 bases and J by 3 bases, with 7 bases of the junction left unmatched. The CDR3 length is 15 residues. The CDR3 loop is CASSQNAGAVYEQYF. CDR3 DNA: TGTGCCAGCAGCCAAAATGCGGGAGCGGTCTACGAGCAGTACTTC.